This T cell receptor beta chain was identified in a study of radiation and T cells in renal cell carcinoma. On the study more broadly: Nephrectomy followed 15 Gy stereotactic body radiation by 4 weeks.

The CDR3 totals 13 residues. The V end lost 5 bases, the J end lost 9 bases, and 14 bases lay between the germline ends. Germline values: CDR1 SGHTA, CDR2 FQGNSA. Sequenced by immunoSEQ multiplex PCR; TCRdb stores in-frame clones only, minus some. The data contain 50,000 to 75,000 clones, over 70% of them seen just once; the ten biggest clones take up more than 7%. On this clone: The antigen is undetermined.

Study outcomes and limitations: No pretreatment tumor biopsies were available for baseline clonotypes.

The time point was: baseline pretreatment blood. Sample treatment: 15 Gy SBRT to primary tumor, nephrectomy 4 weeks later. This receptor was obtained from a man aged 60 to 69 with renal cell carcinoma. This specimen consisted of blood, obtained from a patient whose treatment included radiotherapy and nephrectomy. This chain connects TRBV7-2 to TRBJ1-3; D is uncertain. CDR3 bases: TGTGCCAGCAGCCCCCCAGCTGGAGGCACCATATATTTT. This codes for CASSPPAGGTIYF.